The 18 T cell receptor beta chains in this list originate from one sample, sequenced in a study of cytomegalovirus exposure and HLA in healthy donors. The PCR contained 60 Vbeta and 13 Jbeta primers. Clones were read by immunoSEQ multiplex PCR, and TCRdb kept only the in-frame ones, dropping some. Among roughly 100,000 clones listed, 75% to 85% were seen once. The source material was PBMCs. These TCRs come from a man younger than 40 in good health and CMV-seronegative.

This chain connects TRBV5-4 to TRBJ1-1, with a weak D call TRBD1 (5 bases). This CDR3 region has 14 residues. Trimming shortened V by 4 bases and J by 1 base, and 11 bases separated the two germline ends. Germline assignment: CDR1 SGHNT and CDR2 YYREEE (reference sequence). In DNA form, the CDR3 reads TGTGCCAGCAGCATCATGACAGAGAACACTGAAGCTTTCTTT. It yields the protein CASSIMTENTEAFF.

V is TRBV5-1 and J is TRBJ1-1, with TRBD1 matching over 12 bases. Germline V gene lookup returns CDR1 SGHRS and CDR2 YFSETQ. The junction had 14 bases not matched to a gene; V was cut back by 5 bases and J by 6 bases. The CDR3 length is 17 residues. The CDR3 DNA sequence: TGCGCCAGCAGAACCACCGGGACAGGGGGCGCTGGGCCTGAAGCTTTCTTT. Translating it yields CASRTTGTGGAGPEAFF.

This chain links TRBV7-2 with TRBJ1-1; TRBD1 matches at 7 bases. Losses at the gene ends were 1 base for V and 1 base for J; bases not matched to a gene: 3. CDR3 length: 15 residues. CDR1 SGHTA and CDR2 FQGNSA come from the germline V gene. This CDR3 is CASSLGDRANTEAFF. The CDR3 DNA sequence: TGTGCCAGCAGCTTAGGAGACAGGGCGAACACTGAAGCTTTCTTT.

V usage is TRBV5-6 and J usage is TRBJ2-1; 7 bases map to TRBD2. The junction had 2 bases not matched to a gene; V was cut back by 3 bases and J by 8 bases. The germline CDR1 and CDR2 sequences are SGHDT and YYEEEE. The CDR3 sequence is 12 residues long. The CDR3 nucleotides are TGTGCCAGCAGCTCCGGGGGGTATGAGCAGTTCTTC. Amino acid sequence: CASSSGGYEQFF.

V gene TRBV9 combines with J gene TRBJ2-5, with 12 bases that match TRBD2. Germline trimming cut 3 bases from V and 5 bases from J; bases unmatched to any gene: 14. This CDR3 is 18 amino acids long. Germline V CDR1 and CDR2: SGDLS, YYNGEE. This CDR3 is CASSAGLAGGPGWETQYF. In nucleotides, the CDR3 is TGTGCCAGCAGCGCGGGTCTAGCGGGGGGGCCTGGTTGGGAGACCCAGTACTTC.

The V and J genes are TRBV15 and TRBJ2-7; TRBD2 is a possible D gene (6 bases). This CDR3 region has 13 residues. Germline values: CDR1 LNHNV, CDR2 YYDKDF (reference sequence). V gave up 0 bases and J gave up 3 bases, with 6 bases separating them. CDR3 protein: CATSREGGYEQYF. The CDR3 nucleotides read TGTGCCACCAGCAGAGAGGGGGGCTACGAGCAGTACTTC.

This clone has just a few counts. The chain links TRBV4-2 to TRBJ2-1, with D perhaps TRBD1 (6 bases). CDR3 length: 19 residues. The V gene's germline CDR1 is LGHNA and CDR2 YNFKEQ. V gave up 0 bases and J gave up 0 bases, with 18 bases separating them. This chain's CDR3 is CASSQEPADLGGSYNEQFF. The CDR3 DNA sequence: TGTGCCAGCAGCCAAGAACCGGCGGATCTAGGGGGCTCCTACAATGAGCAGTTCTTC.

This sequence joins TRBV27 and TRBJ1-2, with D perhaps matching TRBD1 (5 bases). The germline V gene encodes CDR1 MNHEY and CDR2 SMNVEV (reference sequence). Trimming took 5 bases from V and 3 from J, leaving 19 bases between them. CDR3 length: 16 amino acids. CDR3 sequence reads: CASSDTTVRGYYGYTF. The CDR3 coding sequence is TGTGCCAGCAGTGACACCACGGTCCGGGGGTACTATGGCTACACCTTC.

This rearrangement joins TRBV5-8 to TRBJ1-2, with 7 bases matching TRBD1. The CDR3 totals 13 residues. Germline CDR1 SGHTS, CDR2 YDEGEE. The trim removed 2 bases at V and 7 bases at J, leaving 5 bases unmatched. The CDR3 DNA reads TGTGCCAGCAGCTTAAACAGGGGTGGTGGCTACACCTTC. This encodes CASSLNRGGGYTF.

This sequence joins TRBV5-6 and TRBJ2-1; TRBD2 aligns across 9 bases. Germline V gene lookup returns CDR1 SGHDT and CDR2 YYEEEE. The ends lost 4 bases at V and 9 bases at J; junction bases unmatched: 23. This CDR3 is 19 amino acids long. The CDR3 DNA follows: TGTGCCAGCAGCCTGAGGAGGGTAGGTGGCGGGAGGGCCAGGGTTGAGCAGTTCTTC. Its translation: CASSLRRVGGGRARVEQFF.

The chain carries TRBV7-2 and TRBJ2-7, with 8 bases matching TRBD2. Germline lookup yields CDR1 SGHTA and CDR2 FQGNSA. The CDR3 is 15 residues long. J was trimmed by 4 bases and V by 8 bases; bases with no gene match: 13. For the CDR3, the DNA is TGTGCCAGCCCCCCCGGGGGGGGGCAGTCATACGAGCAGTACTTC. The encoded protein is CASPPGGGQSYEQYF.

For this clone: Relative to the germline gene, one junction end is altered; a read error may explain this. This sample also contains other DNA sequences that code for the same CDR3. The J gene is TRBJ1-2, the V gene TRBV11-2; TRBD1 matches at 7 bases. CDR3 size: 14 residues. CDR1 is SGHAT, CDR2 FQNNGV, per germline. The CDR3 DNA reads as TGCGCCAGCAGCCCTGACAGGGACCTCTATGGCTACACCTTC. Protein: CASSPDRDLYGYTF.

This sequence joins TRBV5-1 and TRBJ1-3, with 7 bases that match TRBD1. CDR3 length: 15 amino acids. With 3 bases clipped from V and 0 bases from J, the junction kept 3 bases outside the gene matches. Germline loops: CDR1 SGHRS, CDR2 YFSETQ. CDR3 amino acids: CASSSTGDSGNTIYF. DNA of the CDR3: TGCGCCAGCAGCTCAACAGGGGACTCTGGAAACACCATATATTTT.

The V and J genes are TRBV9 and TRBJ1-2; D may be TRBD1 (5 bases). V lost 4 bases to trimming and J lost 7 bases, with 14 bases between them. Germline V gene data show CDR1 as SGDLS and CDR2 as YYNGEE. The CDR3 length is 13 residues. CDR3 protein: CASSRDSLFGYTF. For the CDR3, the DNA is TGTGCCAGCAGCCGAGACAGCCTTTTTGGCTACACCTTC.

In its sample, this clone was seen once. The gene calls are TRBV7-9 and TRBJ2-5, with TRBD2 matching over 12 bases. The CDR3 runs 16 residues. Germline V gene lookup returns CDR1 SEHNR and CDR2 FQNEAQ (reference sequence). Unmatched junction bases numbered 10, after V lost 6 bases and J lost 5 bases. The DNA for the CDR3 is TGTGCCAGCAGTATGGGGGGACTAGCGGGCTTTGAGACCCAGTACTTC. This encodes CASSMGGLAGFETQYF.

About this clone itself: The conserved final phenylalanine or tryptophan is absent from the CDR3, which likely points to a read error. The limits of the CDR3 on the DNA are not certain, so only TCRdb's listed CDR3 is given. The chain combines TRBV6-5 with TRBJ2-7; the table's D call TRBD1 went unverified against the DNA. Germline assignment: CDR1 MNHEY and CDR2 SVGAGI. The CDR3 comprises 12 residues, both ends counted. CDR3 region: CASSSLRDPKRG.

The chain combines TRBV7-2 with TRBJ1-1; TRBD1 agrees at 9 bases. The CDR3 extends over 14 amino acids. Losses at the gene ends were 7 bases for V and 4 bases for J; bases not matched to a gene: 7. In germline, CDR1 is SGHTA, CDR2 FQGNSA. CDR3 loop: CASTTDRGRTEAFF. The CDR3, as DNA: TGTGCCAGCACCACGGACAGGGGTCGCACTGAAGCTTTCTTT.

The genes are TRBV7-2 and TRBJ2-7; TRBD1 is a possible D gene (5 bases). CDR3 length: 15 residues. Per the germline V gene, CDR1 is SGHTA and CDR2 is FQGNSA. The V gene lost 0 bases and the J gene lost 6 bases, with 15 bases spanning the gap. CDR3 bases: TGTGCCAGCAGCTTAGCCCTTAAGGGGTACCCCGAGCAGTACTTC. It translates to CASSLALKGYPEQYF.